One sample yielded the 9 T cell receptor beta chains listed below, sequenced in a study of vaccination effects on CD4 cells after COVID-19. Using viral peptide pools, the ViraFEST assay grew out antigen-specific CD4+ T cells prior to sequencing. It was after approximately 11 days of culture that CD4+ T cells were isolated. Either the mRNA-1273 or the BNT162b2 vaccine was given to participants as two doses. For these TCRs, the target antigens are not known. Sequencing used immunoSEQ multiplex PCR; TCRdb keeps in-frame clones, though not all of them. Here the sample spans about 32,000 clones, 65% to 75% being singletons. The input for sequencing was CD4+ T cells from PBMCs cultured with HCoV-229E spike peptides, taken after COVID-19 vaccination. The receptors derive from a human donor who received a COVID-19 vaccine.

The rearrangement links TRBV13 to TRBJ2-3, with D unresolved. Looked up from germline, CDR1 is PRHDT and CDR2 is FYEKMQ (reference sequence). Trimming left V 6 bases short and J 1 base short, with 8 bases between. CDR3 length: 13 amino acids. CDR3 region: CASSKGGTDTQYF. The CDR3 bases are TGTGCCAGCAGTAAAGGCGGCACAGATACGCAGTATTTT.

The chain has TRBV2 and TRBJ2-2; D is perhaps TRBD1 or TRBD2 (6 bases each). The germline V gene encodes CDR1 SNHLY and CDR2 FYNNEI. This CDR3 is 15 amino acids long. V lost 6 bases, J lost 1 base, and 12 bases lay in between. CDR3 protein: CASRAGHLNTGELFF. In nucleotides, the CDR3 is TGTGCCAGCAGGGCGGGACACTTGAACACCGGGGAGCTGTTTTTT. Full variable domain (rest looked up from reference TRBV2 and TRBJ2-2): EPEVTQTPSHQVTQMGQEVILRCVPISNHLYFYWYRQILGQKVEFLVSFYNNEISEKSEIFDDQFSVERPDGSNFTLKIRSTKLEDSAMYFCASRAGHLNTGELFFGEGSRLTVL.

There are a few counts of this clone. The chain uses TRBV12-3 or TRBV12-4 and TRBJ1-2; D gene unclear. Trimming took off 3 bases at V and 7 bases at J, with 6 bases between the two ends. The CDR3 consists of 11 residues. The DNA of the CDR3 is TGTGCCAGCAGTTTGGGCGGTGGCTACACCTTC. Translation gives CASSLGGGYTF.

This clone has a handful of counts. The V call is TRBV6-2 or TRBV6-3, the J call TRBJ2-7; 15 nucleotides agree with TRBD2. V gave up 7 bases and J gave up 2 bases; unmatched junction bases: 27. The CDR3 is made up of 23 amino acids. From germline, CDR1 is MNHEY and CDR2 SVGEGT. The CDR3 spells CASTPSSWTARTSGRAVPYEQYF. DNA for the CDR3: TGTGCCAGCACCCCTTCCTCGTGGACAGCTCGGACTAGCGGGAGGGCGGTCCCCTACGAGCAGTACTTC.

This clone was seen a handful of times. The rearrangement uses TRBV5-4 and TRBJ2-7; TRBD2 might be the D (5 bases). In germline, CDR1 is SGHNT, CDR2 YYREEE (reference sequence). The CDR3 consists of 14 residues. V lost 3 bases to trimming and J lost 2 bases, with 12 bases between them. The DNA for the CDR3 is TGTGCCAGCAGCTCGACTGGGGAGCCCTACGAGCAGTACTTC. Amino acids: CASSSTGEPYEQYF.

The chain carries TRBV30 and TRBJ1-6, with D unclear. CDR1 and CDR2 from the germline V gene are GTSNPN and SVGIG (reference sequence). V lost 0 bases, J lost 7 bases, and 10 bases lay in between. There are 14 residues in the CDR3. The CDR3 loop is CAWSVGQVNSPLHF. The DNA for the CDR3 is TGTGCCTGGAGTGTGGGTCAGGTCAATTCACCCCTCCACTTT.

This chain joins TRBV28 and TRBJ2-5; unclear D gene. V gave up 6 bases and J gave up 0 bases, with 5 bases separating them. The germline V gene has CDR1 MDHEN and CDR2 SYDVKM. This CDR3 has 12 residues. The CDR3 reads CASRVNQETQYF. CDR3 in DNA: TGTGCCAGCAGGGTGAACCAAGAGACCCAGTACTTC.

This rearrangement joins TRBV3-1 (or the pseudogene TRBV3-2) to TRBJ2-7; D uncertain. Germline lookup yields CDR1 LGHDT and CDR2 YNNKEL (reference sequence). The V and J ends lost 5 bases and 2 bases respectively, with 16 bases between them. The CDR3 runs to 15 residues. Here the CDR3 reads CASSSEVAIAYEQYF. DNA of the CDR3: TGTGCCAGCAGCTCCGAGGTAGCTATTGCCTACGAGCAGTACTTC.

The rearrangement links TRBV18 to TRBJ1-6, with 9 positions matching TRBD1. The CDR3 contains 15 residues. The germline V gene encodes CDR1 KGHSH and CDR2 LQKENI. J gave up 10 bases and V 3 bases, and 7 bases lay outside the gene matches. CDR3 residues: CASSPGTGNFSPLHF. The CDR3 DNA reads TGTGCCAGCTCACCCGGGACAGGGAATTTCTCACCCCTCCACTTT.